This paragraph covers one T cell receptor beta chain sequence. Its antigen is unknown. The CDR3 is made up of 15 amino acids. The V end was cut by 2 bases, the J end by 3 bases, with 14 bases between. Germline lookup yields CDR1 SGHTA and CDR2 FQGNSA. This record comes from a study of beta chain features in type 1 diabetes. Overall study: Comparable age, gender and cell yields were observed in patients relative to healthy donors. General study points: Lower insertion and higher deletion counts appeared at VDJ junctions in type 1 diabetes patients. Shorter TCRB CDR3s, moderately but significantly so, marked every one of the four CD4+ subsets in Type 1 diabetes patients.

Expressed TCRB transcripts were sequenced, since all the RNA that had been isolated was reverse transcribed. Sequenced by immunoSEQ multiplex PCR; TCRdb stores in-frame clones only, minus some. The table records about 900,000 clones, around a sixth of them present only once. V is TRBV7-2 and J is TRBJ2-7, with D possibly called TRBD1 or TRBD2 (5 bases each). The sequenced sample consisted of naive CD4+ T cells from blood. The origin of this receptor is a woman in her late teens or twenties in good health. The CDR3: CASSLRTGQGYEQYF. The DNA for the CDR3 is TGTGCCAGCAGCTTAAGAACGGGGCAGGGCTACGAGCAGTACTTC.